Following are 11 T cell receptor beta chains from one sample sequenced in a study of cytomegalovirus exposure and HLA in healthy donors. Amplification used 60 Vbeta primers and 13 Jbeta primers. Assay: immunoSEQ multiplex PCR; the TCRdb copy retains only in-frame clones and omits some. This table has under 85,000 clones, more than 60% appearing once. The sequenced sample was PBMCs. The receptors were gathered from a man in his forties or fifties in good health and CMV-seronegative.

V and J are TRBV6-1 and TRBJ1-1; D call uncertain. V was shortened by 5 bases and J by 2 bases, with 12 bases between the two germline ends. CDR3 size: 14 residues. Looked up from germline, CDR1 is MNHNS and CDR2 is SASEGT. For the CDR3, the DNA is TGTGCCAGCAGTACGACCGGGGTAAACACTGAAGCTTTCTTT. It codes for CASSTTGVNTEAFF.

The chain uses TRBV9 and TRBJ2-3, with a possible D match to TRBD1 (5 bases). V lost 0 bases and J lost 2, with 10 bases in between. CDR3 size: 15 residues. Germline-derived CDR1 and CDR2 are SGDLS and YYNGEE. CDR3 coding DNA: TGTGCCAGCAGCGTAGCAGGGTATAACACAGATACGCAGTATTTT. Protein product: CASSVAGYNTDTQYF. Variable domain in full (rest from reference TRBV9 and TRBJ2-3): DSGVTQTPKHLITATGQRVTLRCSPRSGDLSVYWYQQSLDQGLQFLIQYYNGEERAKGNILERFSAQQFPDLHSELNLSSLELGDSALYFCASSVAGYNTDTQYFGPGTRLTVL.

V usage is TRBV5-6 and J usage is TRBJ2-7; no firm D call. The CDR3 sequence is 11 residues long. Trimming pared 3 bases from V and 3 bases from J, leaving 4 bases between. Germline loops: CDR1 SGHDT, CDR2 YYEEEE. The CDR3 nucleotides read TGTGCCAGCAGCTCCCACTACGAGCAGTACTTC. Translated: CASSSHYEQYF.

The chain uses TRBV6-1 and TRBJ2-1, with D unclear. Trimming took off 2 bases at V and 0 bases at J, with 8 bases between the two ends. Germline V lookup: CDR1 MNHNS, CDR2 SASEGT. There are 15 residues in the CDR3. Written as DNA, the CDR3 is TGTGCCAGCAGTGAAAATCCTATCTCCTACAATGAGCAGTTCTTC. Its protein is CASSENPISYNEQFF.

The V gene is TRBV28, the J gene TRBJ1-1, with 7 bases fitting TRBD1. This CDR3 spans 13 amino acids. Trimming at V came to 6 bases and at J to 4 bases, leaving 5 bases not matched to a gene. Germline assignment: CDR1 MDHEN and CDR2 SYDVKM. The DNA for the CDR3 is TGTGCCAGCAGGCGACAGGGAGTCACTGAAGCTTTCTTT. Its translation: CASRRQGVTEAFF. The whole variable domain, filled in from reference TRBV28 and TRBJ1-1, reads DVKVTQSSRYLVKRTGEKVFLECVQDMDHENMFWYRQDPGLGLRLIYFSYDVKMKEKGDIPEGYSVSREKKERFSLILESASTNQTSMYLCASRRQGVTEAFFGQGTRLTVV.

The CDR3 DNA is TGTGCCTGGGCCGGACAGACTAATTCACCCCTCCACTTT. This codes for CAWAGQTNSPLHF. The genes are TRBV30 and TRBJ1-6; maybe TRBD1 (6 bases). Germline loops: CDR1 GTSNPN, CDR2 SVGIG (reference sequence). The CDR3 is 13 amino acids. V was pared by 5 bases and J by 6 bases, with 11 bases between.

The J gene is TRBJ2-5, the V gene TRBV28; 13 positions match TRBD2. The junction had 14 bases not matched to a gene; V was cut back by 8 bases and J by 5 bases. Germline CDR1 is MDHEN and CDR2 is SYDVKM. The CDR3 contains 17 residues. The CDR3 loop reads CASGSGTSGIVRETQYF. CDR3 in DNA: TGTGCCAGCGGCTCCGGGACTAGCGGGATCGTTAGGGAGACCCAGTACTTC.

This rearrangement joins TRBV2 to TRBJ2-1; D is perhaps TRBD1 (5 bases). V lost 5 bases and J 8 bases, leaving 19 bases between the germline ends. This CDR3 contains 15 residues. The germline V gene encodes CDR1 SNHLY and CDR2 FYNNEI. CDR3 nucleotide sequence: TGTGCCAGCAGTTTCTGGAGTCTGGGGCAGGATGAGCAGTTCTTC. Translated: CASSFWSLGQDEQFF.

CDR3 protein: CASSFQGTYEQYF. CDR3 in DNA: TGTGCCAGCAGCTTCCAGGGTACCTACGAGCAGTACTTC. The chain joins TRBV7-9 to TRBJ2-7; D may be TRBD1 (5 bases). The CDR3 loop spans 13 amino acids. V was trimmed by 3 bases and J by 2 bases, leaving 8 bases between them. Germline V gives CDR1 SEHNR, CDR2 FQNEAQ (reference sequence).

The CDR3 nucleotides read TGTGCCAGCAGTTACAGGGACAGGAGGAATCAGCCCCAGCATTTT. This sequence encodes CASSYRDRRNQPQHF. This chain joins TRBV6-6 and TRBJ1-5; 8 bases map to TRBD1. There are 15 residues in the CDR3. The V and J ends lost 2 bases and 4 bases, in that order; junction bases with no gene match: 4. Germline V CDR1 and CDR2: MNHNY, SVGAGI (reference sequence).

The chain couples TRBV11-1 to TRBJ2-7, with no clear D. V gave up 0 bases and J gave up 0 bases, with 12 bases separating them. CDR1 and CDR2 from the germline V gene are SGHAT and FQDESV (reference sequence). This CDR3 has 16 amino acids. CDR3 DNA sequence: TGTGCCAGCAGCTTAGCAAGTGGGCGCTTCTCCTACGAGCAGTACTTC. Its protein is CASSLASGRFSYEQYF.